This TCR beta chain was captured by sequencing in a study of vaccination and CD4 T cells after COVID-19. About the research overall: Convalescents were six males and four females, two of them Hispanic. Post-vaccination samples were procured at a median of around 72 days following dose two (range 14 to 241). Study-wide results and limits: A nonsignificant rise from roughly 21 to 40 was seen in the median number of SARS-CoV-2-reactive clonotypes.

Comment on this clonotype: The antigen remains undetermined.

The sample's treatment: roughly 11-day PBMC culture with coronavirus spike peptide pools or control peptides (ViraFEST assay). The V and J ends lost 8 bases and 1 base respectively, with 17 bases between them. Germline assignment: CDR1 ENHRY and CDR2 SYGVKD. The CDR3 spans 15 residues. CD4+ T cells that had been cultured provided DNA sequenced with the Oncomine TCR Beta short-read assay. Via MiXCR, TCRdb re-called the PCR reads, giving one row per CDR3 protein. The sample includes under 20,000 distinct CDR3 sequences, more than 45% seen only once; the top ten take around 3%. The receptor's source is a human donor who had recovered from COVID-19. The genes are TRBV10-3 and TRBJ1-1, with D perhaps TRBD1 (5 bases). The material was CD4+ T cells from blood, cultured in vitro, obtained after SARS-CoV-2 vaccination. This chain's CDR3 is CAIREGRVENTEAFF. The CDR3 coding sequence is TGTGCCATCCGGGAGGGGCGCGTGGAGAACACTGAAGCTTTCTTT.